This record concerns one TCR beta chain sequence. Profiled with immunoSEQ multiplex PCR; TCRdb holds only in-frame clones, not every one. Of approximately 69,000 clones in the sample, 88% are singletons; the top ten hold 3.5% to 5%. The data are from a study of technical replicates of blood from a few donors. V dropped 5 bases and J dropped 9; count of bases not matched to a gene: 4. CDR3 length equals 13 residues. Looked up from germline, CDR1 is SGHRS and CDR2 is YFSETQ. The chain couples TRBV5-1 to TRBJ2-1; 11 bases fit TRBD2. The TCR was taken from a human donor in good health. Some clones in this sample may be carry-over from other donors' samples. Sequencing was carried out using PBMCs. The CDR3 here is CASRLAGGSEQFF. CDR3 DNA: TGCGCCAGCAGGCTAGCGGGAGGATCTGAGCAGTTCTTC.